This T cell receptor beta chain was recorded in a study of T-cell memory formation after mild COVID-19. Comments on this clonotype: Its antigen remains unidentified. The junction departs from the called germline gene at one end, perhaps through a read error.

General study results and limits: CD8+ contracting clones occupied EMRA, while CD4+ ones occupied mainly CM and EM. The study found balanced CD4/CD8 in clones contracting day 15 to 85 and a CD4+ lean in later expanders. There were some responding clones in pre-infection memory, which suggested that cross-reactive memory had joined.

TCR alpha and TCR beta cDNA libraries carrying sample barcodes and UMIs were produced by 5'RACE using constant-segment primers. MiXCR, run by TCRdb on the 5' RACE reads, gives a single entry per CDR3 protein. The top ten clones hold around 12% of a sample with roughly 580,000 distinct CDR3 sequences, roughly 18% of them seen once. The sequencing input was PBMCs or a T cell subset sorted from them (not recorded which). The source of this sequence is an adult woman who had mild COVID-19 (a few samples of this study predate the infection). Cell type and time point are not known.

The CDR3 loop is CASTDGRAPGRDTQYF. CDR3 coding DNA: TGTGCAAGCACGGACGGGAGGGCCCCGGGGAGGGATACGCAGTATTTT. V gene TRBV5-4 combines with J gene TRBJ2-3; 8 bases are shared with TRBD2. Germline V gene data show CDR1 as SGHNT and CDR2 as YYREEE (reference sequence). The length of the CDR3 is 16 residues.